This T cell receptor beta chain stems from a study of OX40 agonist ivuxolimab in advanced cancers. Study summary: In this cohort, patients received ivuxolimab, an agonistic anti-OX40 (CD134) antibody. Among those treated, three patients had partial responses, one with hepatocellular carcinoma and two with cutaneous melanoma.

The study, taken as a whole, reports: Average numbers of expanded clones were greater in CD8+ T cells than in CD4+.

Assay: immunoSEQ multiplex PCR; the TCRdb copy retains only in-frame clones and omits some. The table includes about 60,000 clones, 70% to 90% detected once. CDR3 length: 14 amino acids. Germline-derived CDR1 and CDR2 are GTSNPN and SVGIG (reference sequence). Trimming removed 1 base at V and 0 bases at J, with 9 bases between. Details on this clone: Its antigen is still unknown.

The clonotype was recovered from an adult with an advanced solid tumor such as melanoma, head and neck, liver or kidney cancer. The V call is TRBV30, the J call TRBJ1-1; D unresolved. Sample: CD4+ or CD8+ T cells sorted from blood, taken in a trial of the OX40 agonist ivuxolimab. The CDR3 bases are TGTGCCTGGAGTGATGGCATCATGAACACTGAAGCTTTCTTT. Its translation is CAWSDGIMNTEAFF.